Reported below is one T cell receptor beta chain. The antigen remains unidentified. These data belong to a study of T cells after yellow fever vaccination. Points from the study as a whole: Among all clonotypes, a small share was observed in both CD4 and CD8 compartments. A large majority of primary-vaccination clones showed up again after the booster (around 96% CD4, 75% to 90% CD8).

V trimming: 3 bases; J trimming: 9 bases; junction bases outside the gene matches: 7. The CDR3 spans 16 residues. In germline, CDR1 is LGHNA, CDR2 YSLEER. UMIs and a universal primer site were added when TCR cDNA was made by 5'RACE template switching. TCRdb processed the 5' RACE reads anew with MiXCR; each CDR3 protein has one entry. The sample holds some 300,000 distinct CDR3 sequences, about 7.8% seen once. Sample: PBMCs, taken more than 40 days after the first yellow fever vaccination. The chain couples TRBV4-3 to TRBJ2-3, with 15 bases lining up with TRBD2. This clonotype originated in a man aged 18 to 29 who received the YFV17D yellow fever vaccine. The DNA of the CDR3 is TGCGCCAGCAGCCAGGGGACTAGCGGGGGGAGTTGGACGCAGTATTTT. Its translation: CASSQGTSGGSWTQYF.